This T cell receptor beta chain was profiled in a study of blood T cells in healthy people across ages. The second PCR ran about 6 to 11 cycles with a sample-barcoded 5' primer and J-beta primers. TCRdb called the 5' RACE reads again in MiXCR, with one record for every CDR3 protein. The table includes fewer than 2,000,000 distinct CDR3 sequences, about 35% detected once. This clonotype has more than one count but fewer than ten. The target antigen is unknown. Notes on the study in general: Naive T cell percentage showed a strong correlation with the diversity of TCR beta.

Every sample gave at least 5 micrograms of total RNA when it was extracted. Losses at the gene ends were 4 bases for V and 7 bases for J; bases not matched to a gene: 11. CDR1 is LGHDT, CDR2 YNNKEL, per germline (reference sequence). CDR3 length equals 16 residues. The source is a woman aged 25 to 39 in good health. The sequencing input was blood. The chain is built from TRBV3-1 and TRBJ2-1; TRBD2 matches 9 bases. CDR3 in DNA: TGTGCCAGCAGCCCGATATCTGCGGGAGGGGGAAATGAGCAGTTCTTC. This encodes CASSPISAGGGNEQFF.